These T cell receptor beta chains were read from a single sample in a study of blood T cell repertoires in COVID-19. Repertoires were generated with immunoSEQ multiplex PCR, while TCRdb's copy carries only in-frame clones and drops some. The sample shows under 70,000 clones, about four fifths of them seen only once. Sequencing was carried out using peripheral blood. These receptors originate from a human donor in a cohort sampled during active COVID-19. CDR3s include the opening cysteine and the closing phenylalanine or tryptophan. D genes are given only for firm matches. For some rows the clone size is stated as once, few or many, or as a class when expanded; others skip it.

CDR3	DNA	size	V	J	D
CAIKGEPHEQYF	TGTGCCATCAAGGGAGAGCCCCACGAGCAGTACTTC	NA	TRBV10-3	TRBJ2-7	NA
CASTNAGEQYF	TGTGCCAGCACTAACGCGGGGGAGCAGTACTTC	few	TRBV6-5	TRBJ2-7	NA
CASSESSGSFGETQYF	TGCGCCAGCAGCGAATCTAGCGGGAGTTTCGGGGAGACCCAGTACTTC	NA	TRBV5-1	TRBJ2-5	TRBD2
CASSTGQTGYTF	TGCGCCAGCAGCACCGGACAGACTGGCTACACCTTC	few	TRBV5-1	TRBJ1-2	NA
CSVGPDGGTEAFF	TGCAGCGTTGGTCCCGACGGGGGGACTGAAGCTTTCTTT	few	TRBV29-1	TRBJ1-1	NA
CASSYSKLTANTEAFF	TGTGCCAGCAGTTACTCGAAGTTGACAGCTAACACTGAAGCTTTCTTT	NA	TRBV6-5	TRBJ1-1	NA
CASKLDRGTYEQYF	TGTGCCAGCAAGCTGGACAGGGGGACCTACGAGCAGTACTTC	many	TRBV6-5	TRBJ2-7	TRBD1
CASGGQAGEQYF	TGTGCCAGCGGGGGACAGGCGGGGGAGCAGTACTTC	NA	TRBV12-3/TRBV12-4	TRBJ2-7	TRBD1
CASSYSSGDTEAFF	TGTGCCAGCAGTTACTCTTCGGGGGACACTGAAGCTTTCTTT	NA	TRBV6-6	TRBJ1-1	NA
CASSLSTGGLENSPLHF	TGTGCCAGCAGTCTCTCGACAGGGGGGTTGGAAAATTCACCCCTCCACTTT	few	TRBV28	TRBJ1-6	TRBD1
CASSPGTSGQYNEQFF	TGTGCCAGCAGCCCGGGGACTAGCGGACAATACAATGAGCAGTTCTTC	NA	TRBV9	TRBJ2-1	TRBD2
CASSQDASGRAHEQYF	TGTGCCAGCAGCCAAGACGCTAGCGGGAGGGCCCACGAGCAGTACTTC	NA	TRBV14	TRBJ2-7	TRBD2
CASSLLAGGRNSPLHF	TGTGCCAGCAGTTTATTGGCAGGGGGCAGGAATTCACCCCTCCACTTT	NA	TRBV28	TRBJ1-6	TRBD1
CASSDQGANGNTIYF	TGCGCCAGCAGTGACCAGGGGGCAAATGGAAACACCATATATTTT	NA	TRBV10-1	TRBJ1-3	TRBD1
CASSSSTYRGRNTGELFF	TGTGCCAGCAGCTCATCTACCTACAGGGGGCGGAACACCGGGGAGCTGTTTTTT	NA	TRBV7-2	TRBJ2-2	TRBD1